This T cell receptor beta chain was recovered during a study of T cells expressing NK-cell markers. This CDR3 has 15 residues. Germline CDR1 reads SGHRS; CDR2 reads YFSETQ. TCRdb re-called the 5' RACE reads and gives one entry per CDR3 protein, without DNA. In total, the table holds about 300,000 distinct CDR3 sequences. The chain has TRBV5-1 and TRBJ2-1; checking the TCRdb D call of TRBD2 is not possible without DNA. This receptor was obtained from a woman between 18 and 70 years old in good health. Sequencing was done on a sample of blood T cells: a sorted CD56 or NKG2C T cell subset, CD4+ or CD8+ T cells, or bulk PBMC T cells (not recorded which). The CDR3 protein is CASSLGSGSGNEQFF.